These 32 T cell receptor beta chains were sequenced from one sample in a study of circulating and synovial CD4+ cells in juvenile arthritis. The table came from immunoSEQ multiplex PCR; TCRdb's copy has only in-frame clones and leaves some out. Among about 30,000 clones listed, just over 90% were seen once. Sequenced sample: CD4+ T cells from blood. The source is a human donor with juvenile idiopathic arthritis.

The chain combines TRBV5-6 with TRBJ2-1; 7 bases align to TRBD2. V lost 0 bases, J lost 6 bases, and 9 bases stayed unmatched. The length of the CDR3 is 16 residues. The germline gives CDR1 SGHDT, CDR2 YYEEEE. The CDR3 sequence: CASSLGLTGGGNEQFF. CDR3 in DNA: TGTGCCAGCAGCTTGGGATTGACGGGAGGAGGCAATGAGCAGTTCTTC. Full variable domain (missing parts from reference TRBV5-6 and TRBJ2-1): DAGVTQSPTHLIKTRGQQVTLRCSPKSGHDTVSWYQQALGQGPQFIFQYYEEEERQRGNFPDRFSGHQFPNYSSELNVNALLLGDSALYLCASSLGLTGGGNEQFFGPGTRLTVL.

The V gene is TRBV7-6, the J gene TRBJ2-1, with 14 bases identical to TRBD2. V shed 1 base and J 5 bases; nucleotides not matched to a gene: 7. Germline V gene sequence: CDR1 SGHVS, CDR2 FNYEAQ. The CDR3 totals 18 residues. CDR3 residues: CASSLGGTSGRINNEQFF. In DNA, the CDR3 is TGTGCCAGCAGCTTAGGGGGGACTAGCGGGAGAATAAACAATGAGCAGTTCTTC.

J is TRBJ1-2 and V is TRBV2, with TRBD1 as a possible D gene (5 bases). The germline gives CDR1 SNHLY, CDR2 FYNNEI. This CDR3 region has 16 residues. Trimming stripped 7 bases from V and 0 bases from J, with 18 bases between. CDR3 DNA: TGTGCCAGCAACCTCCCCCCCGGGGGGACTAACTATGGCTACACCTTC. Translated, it gives CASNLPPGGTNYGYTF.

The chain carries TRBV28 and TRBJ2-5, with TRBD2 identical over 7 bases. The CDR3 covers 15 residues. V shed 6 bases and J 2 bases; nucleotides not matched to a gene: 9. Germline V lookup: CDR1 MDHEN, CDR2 SYDVKM. CDR3 in DNA: TGTGCCAGCAGACCTACCAACGGGGGGCAAGAGACCCAGTACTTC. This encodes CASRPTNGGQETQYF. The variable domain in full, completed from reference TRBV28 and TRBJ2-5, reads DVKVTQSSRYLVKRTGEKVFLECVQDMDHENMFWYRQDPGLGLRLIYFSYDVKMKEKGDIPEGYSVSREKKERFSLILESASTNQTSMYLCASRPTNGGQETQYFGPGTRLLVL.

The chain employs TRBV29-1 and TRBJ1-3; TRBD1 might be the D (6 bases). V lost 8 bases to trimming and J lost 0 bases, with 17 bases between them. This CDR3 contains 15 residues. Germline V gives CDR1 SQVTM, CDR2 ANQGSEA. CDR3 sequence reads: CSSMPGQLSGNTIYF. For the CDR3, the DNA is TGCAGCTCAATGCCCGGACAGCTCTCTGGAAACACCATATATTTT.

This clone is deemed medium-sized. The CDR3 loop reads CASRQLSNTEAFF. CDR3 coding DNA: TGTGCCAGCAGACAATTGTCGAACACTGAAGCTTTCTTT. The chain combines TRBV6-6 with TRBJ1-1, with D unclear. The germline V and J ends were trimmed by 6 bases and 1 base, with 9 bases remaining between them. This CDR3 region has 13 residues. Germline lookup yields CDR1 MNHNY and CDR2 SVGAGI (reference sequence).

The CDR3 sequence: CASSLSGRRNEQFF. The DNA for the CDR3 is TGTGCCAGCTCCCTTAGCGGGAGACGCAATGAGCAGTTCTTC. The chain couples TRBV11-3 to TRBJ2-1; 9 nucleotides align to TRBD2. The trim removed 8 bases at V and 6 bases at J, leaving 8 bases unmatched. CDR3 length: 14 residues. Germline assignment: CDR1 SGHNT and CDR2 YENEEA.

V and J are TRBV5-1 and TRBJ1-2; no definite D call. Trimming took off 0 bases at V and 1 base at J, with 7 bases between the two ends. CDR3 length: 14 amino acids. CDR1 and CDR2 from the germline V gene are SGHRS and YFSETQ. The CDR3 nucleotides are TGCGCCAGCAGCTTGGCCGATAGTAACTATGGCTACACCTTC. Amino acids: CASSLADSNYGYTF.

This rearrangement joins TRBV7-2 to TRBJ2-5, with 11 bases identical to TRBD1. V lost 0 bases and J lost 5; bases outside the gene matches: 5. Germline CDR1 SGHTA, CDR2 FQGNSA. This CDR3 is 16 amino acids long. The CDR3 DNA follows: TGTGCCAGCAGCTTAGCCCGGACAGGGGGCTCGGAGACCCAGTACTTC. It yields the protein CASSLARTGGSETQYF.

V gene TRBV19 combines with J gene TRBJ1-2; D remains unclear. Germline CDR1 LNHDA, CDR2 SQIVND (reference sequence). Trimming cost V 10 bases and J 4 bases, with 13 bases left between them. The CDR3 runs to 12 residues. This CDR3 reads CAIKRGVYGYTF. CDR3 nucleotides: TGTGCCATCAAGCGGGGAGTCTATGGCTACACCTTC.

The rearrangement joins TRBV28 to TRBJ2-2; TRBD1 matches 8 bases. V lost 7 bases and J lost 2; bases outside the gene matches: 3. CDR1 is MDHEN, CDR2 SYDVKM, per germline. This CDR3 has 14 residues. Here the CDR3 reads CASTAGGNTGELFF. In DNA form, the CDR3 reads TGTGCCAGCACGGCAGGGGGCAACACCGGGGAGCTGTTTTTT.

The rearrangement uses TRBV27 and TRBJ2-3; D is possibly TRBD1 (6 bases). From germline, CDR1 is MNHEY and CDR2 SMNVEV (reference sequence). This CDR3 comprises 15 residues. The germline V and J ends were trimmed by 10 bases and 0 bases, with 17 bases remaining between them. CDR3: CATAEQGPSTDTQYF. The CDR3 DNA reads as TGTGCCACAGCAGAACAGGGACCTAGCACAGATACGCAGTATTTT.

The chain combines TRBV5-1 with TRBJ2-7, with TRBD2 matching 13 bases. The CDR3 is 16 residues long. CDR1 SGHRS and CDR2 YFSETQ come from the germline V gene. After removal of 4 bases from V and 8 bases from J, the junction contained 12 bases not matched to a gene. This CDR3 is CASSASSGTSGIQQYF. The CDR3 DNA follows: TGCGCCAGCAGCGCGAGCTCCGGGACTAGCGGGATACAGCAGTACTTC.

This chain joins TRBV5-4 and TRBJ1-6, with TRBD1 matching 7 bases. The V gene end was trimmed by 5 bases and the J gene end by 6 bases; junction bases not matched to a gene: 5. This CDR3 comprises 14 residues. CDR1 is SGHNT, CDR2 YYREEE, per germline (reference sequence). The CDR3 DNA is TGTGCCAGCAGTATACAGGGGTTTAATTCACCCCTCCACTTT. It is translated as CASSIQGFNSPLHF. Drawing the rest from reference TRBV5-4 and TRBJ1-6, the complete variable domain is ETGVTQSPTHLIKTRGQQVTLRCSSQSGHNTVSWYQQALGQGPQFIFQYYREEENGRGNFPPRFSGLQFPNYSSELNVNALELDDSALYLCASSIQGFNSPLHFGNGTRLTVT.

This clone was seen more than once but under ten times. The chain carries TRBV4-1 and TRBJ1-4; D remains ambiguous. V was cut by 0 bases and J by 0 bases, with 8 bases left in between. This CDR3 comprises 16 residues. Germline V gene lookup returns CDR1 MGHRA and CDR2 YSYEKL. The CDR3 sequence: CASSQDVPATNEKLFF. In DNA, the CDR3 is TGCGCCAGCAGCCAAGATGTCCCAGCAACTAATGAAAAACTGTTTTTT.

This rearrangement joins TRBV5-4 to TRBJ2-2, with 10 bases matching TRBD2. The CDR3 consists of 17 residues. Germline V CDR1 and CDR2: SGHNT, YYREEE (reference sequence). V lost 2 bases, J lost 6 bases, and 10 bases stayed unmatched. This CDR3 reads CASSFPTSGVVSGELFF. The DNA for the CDR3 is TGTGCCAGCAGCTTCCCAACTAGCGGGGTAGTTTCCGGGGAGCTGTTTTTT.

The rearrangement uses TRBV27 and TRBJ1-1; a possible D gene is TRBD1 (5 bases). Germline loops: CDR1 MNHEY, CDR2 SMNVEV (reference sequence). Trimming removed 7 bases from V and 1 base from J, with 13 bases in between. The CDR3 covers 14 residues. The CDR3 DNA sequence: TGTGCCAGCACCGCCGGGGGGGGGAACACTGAAGCTTTCTTT. This encodes CASTAGGGNTEAFF.

The chain links TRBV30 to TRBJ1-4; D possibly corresponds to TRBD1 (6 bases). Trimming stripped 2 bases from V and 8 bases from J, with 15 bases between. There are 14 residues in the CDR3. The germline CDR1 and CDR2 sequences are GTSNPN and SVGIG (reference sequence). This chain's CDR3 is CAWSTGYRPEKLFF. The CDR3 nucleotides read TGTGCCTGGAGTACAGGGTATCGTCCCGAAAAACTGTTTTTT.

The chain combines TRBV5-1 with TRBJ1-6; D perhaps matches TRBD1 (6 bases). CDR3 size: 19 residues. Germline CDR1 SGHRS, CDR2 YFSETQ. Deletions cut 4 bases from V and 3 bases from J, with 23 bases between. In DNA, the CDR3 is TGCGCCAGCAGCCCCGGACAGATCGGGACCTCCGGCTATAATTCACCCCTCCACTTT. Encoded protein: CASSPGQIGTSGYNSPLHF.

This chain links TRBV11-2 with TRBJ1-1; tentative D call: TRBD1 (5 bases). The ends were cut back, 1 base at V and 2 bases at J, with 8 bases in the middle. The CDR3 runs to 14 residues. The germline CDR1 and CDR2 sequences are SGHAT and FQNNGV. CDR3 protein: CASSLVGGNTEAFF. CDR3 nucleotides: TGTGCCAGCAGCTTAGTGGGGGGTAACACTGAAGCTTTCTTT.

The rearrangement joins TRBV29-1 to TRBJ1-4; TRBD1 matches 7 bases. Per germline, CDR1 SQVTM and CDR2 ANQGSEA. The CDR3 covers 12 residues. V dropped 5 bases and J dropped 6; count of bases not matched to a gene: 3. The DNA for the CDR3 is TGCAGCGTTTCACAGGGGTATGAAAAACTGTTTTTT. Protein: CSVSQGYEKLFF.

J is TRBJ2-7 and V is TRBV27, with 7 bases fitting TRBD1. The CDR3 length is 14 residues. The germline CDR1 and CDR2 sequences are MNHEY and SMNVEV (reference sequence). Trimming removed 5 bases from V and 3 bases from J; junction bases left unmatched: 7. CDR3 sequence (DNA): TGTGCCAGCAGTCCATGGGACAGAAACTACGAGCAGTACTTC. Translating gives CASSPWDRNYEQYF.

This chain uses TRBV19 with TRBJ2-2; tentatively, D is TRBD1 (6 bases). The germline gives CDR1 LNHDA, CDR2 SQIVND (reference sequence). The CDR3 runs to 15 residues. V was cut by 7 bases and J by 4 bases, with 16 bases left in between. CDR3 in amino acids: CASKAPQGSTGELFF. The CDR3 DNA reads as TGTGCCAGTAAGGCCCCCCAGGGGAGCACCGGGGAGCTGTTTTTT. The variable domain in full, completed from reference TRBV19 and TRBJ2-2, reads DGGITQSPKYLFRKEGQNVTLSCEQNLNHDAMYWYRQDPGQGLRLIYYSQIVNDFQKGDIAEGYSVSREKKESFPLTVTSAQKNPTAFYLCASKAPQGSTGELFFGEGSRLTVL.

This clone was seen a handful of times. The genes are TRBV19 and TRBJ2-7; 7 nucleotides align to TRBD2. CDR1 and CDR2 from the germline V gene are LNHDA and SQIVND (reference sequence). The CDR3 has 14 amino acids. J lost 2 bases, V lost 6 bases, and 7 bases had no gene match. The CDR3 region is CASSKNGGTYEQYF. CDR3 sequence (DNA): TGTGCCAGTAGCAAAAACGGGGGGACCTACGAGCAGTACTTC.

This sequence joins TRBV30 and TRBJ2-2; the D is unclear. The CDR3 spans 11 residues. Germline lookup yields CDR1 GTSNPN and CDR2 SVGIG (reference sequence). Trimming stripped 8 bases from V and 5 bases from J, with 9 bases between. CDR3 DNA sequence: TGTGCCCGTGGCAAAACCGGGGAGCTGTTTTTT. Translation: CARGKTGELFF.

This clone showed up just a few times. The chain couples TRBV5-4 to TRBJ2-6; 9 positions agree with TRBD2. This CDR3 is 19 amino acids long. Germline CDR1 is SGHNT and CDR2 is YYREEE (reference sequence). The J segment lost 0 bases and the V segment lost 0 bases, leaving 7 bases of the junction unmatched. The CDR3 region is CASSLGGLAGYSGANVLTF. The CDR3 DNA reads TGTGCCAGCAGCTTGGGGGGGCTAGCGGGATACTCTGGGGCCAACGTCCTGACTTTC.

This chain links TRBV6-5 with TRBJ2-3; no clear D gene. Trimming left V 5 bases short and J 4 bases short, with 10 bases between. This CDR3 contains 13 residues. Germline values: CDR1 MNHEY, CDR2 SVGAGI. CDR3 sequence reads: CASSRSGSDTQYF. As DNA, the CDR3 is TGTGCCAGCAGTCGGTCCGGGTCAGATACGCAGTATTTT.

This rearrangement joins TRBV19 to TRBJ1-4; no definite D call. CDR3 size: 12 residues. The germline gives CDR1 LNHDA, CDR2 SQIVND (reference sequence). Trimming removed 5 bases at V and 8 bases at J, with 9 bases between. The CDR3 DNA sequence: TGTGCCAGTAGTGGATCGACAGAAAAACTGTTTTTT. As protein: CASSGSTEKLFF.

J is TRBJ2-7 and V is TRBV18; D is ambiguous. The ends were cut back, 3 bases at V and 8 bases at J, with 23 bases in the middle. Per the germline V gene, CDR1 is KGHSH and CDR2 is LQKENI. The CDR3 is 16 amino acids. The CDR3 DNA follows: TGTGCCAGCTCACCCCAGACGGGTGCCCTCCCTACGAAGCAGTACTTC. Its protein is CASSPQTGALPTKQYF.

This sequence joins TRBV5-4 and TRBJ2-2; the match to TRBD2 covers 15 bases. The CDR3 runs 17 residues. Germline CDR1 and CDR2: SGHNT and YYREEE (reference sequence). V shed 0 bases and J 5 bases; nucleotides not matched to a gene: 2. CDR3 nucleotides: TGTGCCAGCAGCTTGGGGACTAGCGGGAGGGCAACCGGGGAGCTGTTTTTT. Amino acid sequence: CASSLGTSGRATGELFF.

The chain has TRBV28 and TRBJ2-2, with D possibly matching TRBD1 (6 bases). With 6 bases removed from V and 10 bases from J, the gap between germline ends came to 15 bases. Germline V CDR1 and CDR2: MDHEN, SYDVKM. The CDR3 extends over 13 amino acids. The CDR3 region is CASSGTPGQELFF. The DNA of the CDR3 is TGTGCCAGCAGCGGGACACCGGGCCAGGAGCTGTTTTTT.

DNA of the CDR3: TGCAGTGCTGCCCGGGACTCGCAGTTCTTC. Residues: CSAARDSQFF. V gene TRBV20-1 combines with J gene TRBJ2-1; weak D call: TRBD2 (6 bases). The CDR3 has 10 amino acids. V shed 5 bases and J shed 12 bases, with 11 bases lying between them. The germline V gene has CDR1 DFQATT and CDR2 SNEGSKA (reference sequence).